This passage covers 6 T cell receptor beta chains from one sample sequenced in a study of blood T cell repertoires in COVID-19. Profiling relied on immunoSEQ multiplex PCR, and the TCRdb table lists in-frame clones only, not all of them. The sample carries more than 45,000 clones, around 86% recorded once. The sequencing input was peripheral blood. These receptors were obtained from a man in his 70s with acute or convalescent COVID-19.

The rearrangement uses TRBV28 and TRBJ1-6; D is uncertain. V shed 5 bases and J shed 0 bases, with 5 bases lying between them. Germline-derived CDR1 and CDR2 are MDHEN and SYDVKM. The CDR3 runs 14 residues. The CDR3 nucleotides are TGTGCCAGCAGTCCGGGCTCCTATAATTCACCCCTCCACTTT. Translation: CASSPGSYNSPLHF.

This sequence joins TRBV10-2 and TRBJ2-3, with D perhaps TRBD2 (5 bases). Germline lookup yields CDR1 WSHSY and CDR2 SAAADI. V lost 11 bases to trimming and J lost 2 bases, with 14 bases between them. The length of the CDR3 is 13 residues. For the CDR3, the DNA is TGCGCCTGCGGTTGGAGGTCCACAGATACGCAGTATTTT. It translates to CACGWRSTDTQYF.

The sample holds one count of this clone. The chain employs TRBV6-2 or TRBV6-3 and TRBJ1-5; 10 nucleotides agree with TRBD1. The J segment lost 6 bases and the V segment lost 6 bases, leaving 14 bases of the junction unmatched. Germline CDR1 MNHEY, CDR2 SVGEGT. The CDR3 extends over 17 amino acids. In DNA, the CDR3 is TGTGCCAGCAGCTCGCGAACCGGGACAGGGGAGGTTCAGCCCCAGCATTTT. Translation: CASSSRTGTGEVQPQHF.

The rearrangement joins TRBV10-3 to TRBJ2-2; D possibly corresponds to TRBD1 (5 bases). Germline lookup yields CDR1 ENHRY and CDR2 SYGVKD. V was trimmed by 6 bases and J by 6 bases, leaving 5 bases between them. This CDR3 comprises 11 residues. CDR3 sequence: CAIRQAGELFF. Written as DNA, the CDR3 is TGTGCCATCAGACAGGCCGGGGAGCTGTTTTTT.

The chain employs TRBV10-2 and TRBJ2-5; 9 bases are shared with TRBD1. The CDR3 contains 14 residues. With V trimmed by 6 bases and J by 5 bases, 7 bases remained unmatched. Germline CDR1 WSHSY, CDR2 SAAADI. The CDR3 reads CASRQGAAGETQYF. In DNA, the CDR3 is TGCGCCAGCAGACAGGGGGCCGCCGGGGAGACCCAGTACTTC.

V gene TRBV19 combines with J gene TRBJ2-1, with TRBD2 matching 7 bases. J lost 3 bases, V lost 6 bases, and 14 bases had no gene match. The germline V gene encodes CDR1 LNHDA and CDR2 SQIVND (reference sequence). The CDR3 runs to 17 residues. The CDR3 is CASRNLAAGAYYNEQFF. The CDR3 DNA sequence: TGTGCCAGTAGAAATCTAGCGGCTGGAGCTTACTACAATGAGCAGTTCTTC.